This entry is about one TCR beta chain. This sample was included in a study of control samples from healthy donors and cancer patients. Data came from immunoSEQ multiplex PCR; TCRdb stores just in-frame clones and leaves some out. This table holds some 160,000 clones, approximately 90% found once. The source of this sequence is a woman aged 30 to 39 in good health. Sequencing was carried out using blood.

CDR3 sequence: CASSPGLAGSETQYF. In DNA, the CDR3 is TGTGCCAGCAGCCCGGGACTAGCGGGAAGTGAGACCCAGTACTTC. The chain links TRBV11-2 to TRBJ2-5; TRBD2 agrees at 13 bases. V shed 5 bases, J shed 5 bases, and the junction held 5 bases outside the gene matches. Germline V gene lookup returns CDR1 SGHAT and CDR2 FQNNGV. The CDR3 length is 15 residues.